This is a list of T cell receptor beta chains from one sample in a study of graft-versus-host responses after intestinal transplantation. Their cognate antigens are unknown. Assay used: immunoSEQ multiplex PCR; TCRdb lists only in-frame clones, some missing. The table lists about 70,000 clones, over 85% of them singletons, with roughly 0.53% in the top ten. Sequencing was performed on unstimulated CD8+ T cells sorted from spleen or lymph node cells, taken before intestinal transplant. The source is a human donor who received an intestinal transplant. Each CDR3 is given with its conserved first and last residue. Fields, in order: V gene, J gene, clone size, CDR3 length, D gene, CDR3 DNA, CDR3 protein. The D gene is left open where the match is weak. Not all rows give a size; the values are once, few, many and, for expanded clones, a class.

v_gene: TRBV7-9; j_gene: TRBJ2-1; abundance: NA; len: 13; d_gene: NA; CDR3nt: TGTGCCAGCAGCTTGGTGGGATACAATGAGCAGTTCTTC; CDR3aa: CASSLVGYNEQFF
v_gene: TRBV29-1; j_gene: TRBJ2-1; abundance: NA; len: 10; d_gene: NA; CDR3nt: TGCAGCGTCGAGGCAGGGATCGCGTTCTTC; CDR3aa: CSVEAGIAFF
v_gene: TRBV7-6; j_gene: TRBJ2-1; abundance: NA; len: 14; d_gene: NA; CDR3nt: TGTGCCAGCAGCTTAGGCGAAGGATACAATGAGCAGTTCTTC; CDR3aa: CASSLGEGYNEQFF
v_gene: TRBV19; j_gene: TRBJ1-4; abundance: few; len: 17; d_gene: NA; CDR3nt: TGTGCCAGTACCATGTGGGGACATTTTACAACTAATGAAAAACTGTTTTTT; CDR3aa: CASTMWGHFTTNEKLFF
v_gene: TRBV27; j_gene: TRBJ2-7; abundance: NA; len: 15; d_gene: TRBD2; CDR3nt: TGTGCCAGCAGTTTAATGGCGGGAGGGTCCTACGAGCAGTACTTC; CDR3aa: CASSLMAGGSYEQYF
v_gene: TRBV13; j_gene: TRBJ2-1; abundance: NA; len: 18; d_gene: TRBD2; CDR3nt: TGTGCCAGCAGCTTAGAGTTGGCTAGCGGGACCTCCTACAATGAGCAGTTCTTC; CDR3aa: CASSLELASGTSYNEQFF
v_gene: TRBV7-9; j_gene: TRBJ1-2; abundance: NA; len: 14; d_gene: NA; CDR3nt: TGTGCCAGCAGCTCGACAGGCTCTAACTATGGCTACACCTTC; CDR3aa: CASSSTGSNYGYTF
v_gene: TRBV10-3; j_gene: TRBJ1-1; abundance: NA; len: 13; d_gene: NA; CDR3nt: TGTGCCATCAGTGAGTCAGTTTACACTGAAGCTTTCTTT; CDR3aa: CAISESVYTEAFF
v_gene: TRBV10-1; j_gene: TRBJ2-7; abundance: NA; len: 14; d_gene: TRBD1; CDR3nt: TGCGCCAGCAGTATAGATACAGGGGAAGAGGAGCAGTACTTC; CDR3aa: CASSIDTGEEEQYF
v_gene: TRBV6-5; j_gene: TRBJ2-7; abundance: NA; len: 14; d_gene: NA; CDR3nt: TGTGCCAGCAGTTACGCGAGCCACTCCTACGAGCAGTACTTC; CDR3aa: CASSYASHSYEQYF
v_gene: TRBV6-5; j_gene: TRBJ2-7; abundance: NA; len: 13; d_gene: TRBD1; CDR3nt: TGTGCCAGCAGTTACTATACAGGGGACGAGCAGTACTTC; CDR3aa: CASSYYTGDEQYF
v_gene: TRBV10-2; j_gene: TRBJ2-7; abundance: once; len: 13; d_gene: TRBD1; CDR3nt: TGCGCCAGCAGTTGGGACAGGGGCCGCGAGCAGTACTTC; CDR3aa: CASSWDRGREQYF
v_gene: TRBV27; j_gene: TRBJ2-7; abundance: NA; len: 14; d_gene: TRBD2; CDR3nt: TGTGCCAGCAGTCAAGGACTAGCGGGGGCCGAGCAGTACTTC; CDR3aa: CASSQGLAGAEQYF
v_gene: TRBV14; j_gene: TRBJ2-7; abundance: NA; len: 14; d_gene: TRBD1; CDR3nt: TGTGCCAGCAGCCCTTGGCAGGGGGTGTACGAGCAGTACTTC; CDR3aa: CASSPWQGVYEQYF
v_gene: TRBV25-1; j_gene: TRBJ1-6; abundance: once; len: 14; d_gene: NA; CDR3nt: TGTGCCAGCCAAACAGGGAACGCGAATTCACCCCTCCACTTT; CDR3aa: CASQTGNANSPLHF
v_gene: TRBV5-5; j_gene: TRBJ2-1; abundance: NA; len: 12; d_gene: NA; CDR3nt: TGTGCCAGCAGCTTGTTCAACAATGAGCAGTTCTTC; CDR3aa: CASSLFNNEQFF
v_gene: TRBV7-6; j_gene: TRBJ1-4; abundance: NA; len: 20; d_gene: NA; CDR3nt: TGTGCCAGCAGCCAGACTACTACCGCAGGGCGAGGGGCAACTAATGAAAAACTGTTTTTT; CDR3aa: CASSQTTTAGRGATNEKLFF
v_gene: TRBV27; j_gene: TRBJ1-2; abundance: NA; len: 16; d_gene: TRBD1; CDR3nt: TGTGCCAGCAGTCTCAGCATCACAGGGGGCGCGAATGGCTACACCTTC; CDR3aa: CASSLSITGGANGYTF
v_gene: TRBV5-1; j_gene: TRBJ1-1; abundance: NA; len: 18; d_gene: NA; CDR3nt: TGCGCCAGCAGCTTGGCCTCCAACCGACAGGTGTTTAACACTGAAGCTTTCTTT; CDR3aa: CASSLASNRQVFNTEAFF
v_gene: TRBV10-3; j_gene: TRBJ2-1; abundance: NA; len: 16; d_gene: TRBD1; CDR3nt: TGTGCCATCAGTTATCTTCGACAGGGCTCCTACAATGAGCAGTTCTTC; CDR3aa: CAISYLRQGSYNEQFF
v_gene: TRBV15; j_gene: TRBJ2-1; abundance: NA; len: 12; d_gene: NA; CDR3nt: TGTGCCACCAGTAACACGTACAATGAGCAGTTCTTC; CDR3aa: CATSNTYNEQFF
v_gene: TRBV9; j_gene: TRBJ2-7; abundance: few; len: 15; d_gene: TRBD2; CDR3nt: TGTGCCAGCAGCGTAGGCGGGAGTCCTAACTACGAGCAGTACTTC; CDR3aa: CASSVGGSPNYEQYF
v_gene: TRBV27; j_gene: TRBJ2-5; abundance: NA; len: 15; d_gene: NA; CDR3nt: TGTGCCAGCAGTTTGGTTAGTGAATTGATTGAGACCCAGTACTTC; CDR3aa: CASSLVSELIETQYF
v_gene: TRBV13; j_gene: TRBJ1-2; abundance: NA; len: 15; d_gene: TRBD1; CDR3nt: TGTGCCAGCAGCTACAGACAGGGGGCTGACTATGGCTACACCTTC; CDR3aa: CASSYRQGADYGYTF
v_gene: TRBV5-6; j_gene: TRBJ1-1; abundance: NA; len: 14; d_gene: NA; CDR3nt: TGTGCCAGCAGCCCGGGGACCGACGTCTCTGAAGCTTTCTTT; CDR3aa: CASSPGTDVSEAFF
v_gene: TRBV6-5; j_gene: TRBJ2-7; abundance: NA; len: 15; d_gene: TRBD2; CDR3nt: TGTGCCAGCAGTTACTCTGGGGGGAGGGCCAACGAGCAGTACTTC; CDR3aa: CASSYSGGRANEQYF
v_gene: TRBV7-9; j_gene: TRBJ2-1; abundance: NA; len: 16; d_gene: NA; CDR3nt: TGTGCCAGCAGCTCCCCCCACGGGGGCAACGACAATGAGCAGTTCTTC; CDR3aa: CASSSPHGGNDNEQFF
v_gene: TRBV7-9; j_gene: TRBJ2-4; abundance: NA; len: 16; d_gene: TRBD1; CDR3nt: TGTGCCAGCAGCAGAGGAAGTAGGGACAGGGAAAACATTCAGTACTTC; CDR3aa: CASSRGSRDRENIQYF
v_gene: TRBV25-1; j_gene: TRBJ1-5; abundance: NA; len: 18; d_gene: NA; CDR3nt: TGTGCCAGCAGCTTACGTTTGGACAGCCCTTATAGCAATCAGCCCCAGCATTTT; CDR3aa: CASSLRLDSPYSNQPQHF
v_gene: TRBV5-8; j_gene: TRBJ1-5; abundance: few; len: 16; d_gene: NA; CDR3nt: TGTGCCAGCAGCTTGGCCGGGGGACCGAGCAATCAGCCCCAGCATTTT; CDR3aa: CASSLAGGPSNQPQHF
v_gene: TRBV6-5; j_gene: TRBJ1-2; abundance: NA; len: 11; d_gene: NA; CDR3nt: TGTGCCAGCAGTGCGGGGGATGGCTACACCTTC; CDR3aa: CASSAGDGYTF
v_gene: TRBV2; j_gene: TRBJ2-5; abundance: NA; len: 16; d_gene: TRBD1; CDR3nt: TGTGCCAGCAGGGGAATAGACAGGGGCCTTGAAGAGACCCAGTACTTC; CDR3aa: CASRGIDRGLEETQYF
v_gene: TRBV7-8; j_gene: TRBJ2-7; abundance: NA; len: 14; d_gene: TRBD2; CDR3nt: TGTGCCAGCAGCGGTAGCGGGATCTCCTACGAGCAGTACTTC; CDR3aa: CASSGSGISYEQYF